The 5 T cell receptor beta chains listed next were all sequenced from one sample in a study of shared clonotypes between healthy human individuals. Sequencing used immunoSEQ multiplex PCR; TCRdb keeps in-frame clones, though not all of them. The sample has about 1 million clones; about three quarters are singletons. Input material: memory CD4+ T cells sorted from blood. Documented subset: CD45RA-negative fraction. The receptors were sampled from a man in his late teens or twenties in good health.

This clone was recorded once. The chain recombines TRBV19 with TRBJ1-1; D is unresolved. The V end was cut by 4 bases, the J end by 0 bases, with 12 bases between. From germline, CDR1 is LNHDA and CDR2 SQIVND (reference sequence). The CDR3 covers 15 residues. CDR3 in DNA: TGTGCCAGTAGTAGTGGGGAGACCATGAACACTGAAGCTTTCTTT. Translated: CASSSGETMNTEAFF. Full variable domain (remainder filled in from reference TRBV19 and TRBJ1-1): DGGITQSPKYLFRKEGQNVTLSCEQNLNHDAMYWYRQDPGQGLRLIYYSQIVNDFQKGDIAEGYSVSREKKESFPLTVTSAQKNPTAFYLCASSSGETMNTEAFFGQGTRLTVV.

This clone was observed many times. CDR3: CASSPTTGNSPLHF. CDR3 bases: TGTGCCAGCAGCCCGACAACAGGGAATTCACCCCTCCACTTT. This chain connects TRBV7-6 to TRBJ1-6; D perhaps matches TRBD1 (6 bases). Trimming stripped 5 bases from V and 7 bases from J, with 12 bases between. The CDR3 has 14 residues. CDR1 is SGHVS and CDR2 is FNYEAQ in the germline V gene.

This clone came up once. V gene TRBV7-2 combines with J gene TRBJ2-3; tentatively, D is TRBD1 or TRBD2 (6 bases each). The CDR3 runs to 18 residues. Trimming stripped 1 base from V and 3 bases from J, with 20 bases between. Germline values: CDR1 SGHTA, CDR2 FQGNSA. The CDR3 sequence: CASSLGRGRGPVTDTQYF. DNA of the CDR3: TGTGCCAGCAGCTTAGGACGTGGACGGGGGCCCGTAACAGATACGCAGTATTTT.

This chain connects TRBV27 to TRBJ1-3, with TRBD1 as a possible D gene (6 bases). CDR3 length equals 15 residues. The germline V and J ends were trimmed by 8 bases and 0 bases, with 14 bases remaining between them. Germline values: CDR1 MNHEY, CDR2 SMNVEV (reference sequence). As DNA, the CDR3 is TGTGCCAGCTCACCCAGGACAGCCTCTGGAAACACCATATATTTT. Its protein product is CASSPRTASGNTIYF.

V and J are TRBV29-1 and TRBJ1-3; 8 bases map to TRBD1. The CDR3 contains 13 residues. J lost 4 bases, V lost 6 bases, and 5 bases had no gene match. Germline CDR1 reads SQVTM; CDR2 reads ANQGSEA. CDR3 nucleotide sequence: TGCAGCGTCTCGACAGGGGCAGGAAACACCATATATTTT. Its translation: CSVSTGAGNTIYF.